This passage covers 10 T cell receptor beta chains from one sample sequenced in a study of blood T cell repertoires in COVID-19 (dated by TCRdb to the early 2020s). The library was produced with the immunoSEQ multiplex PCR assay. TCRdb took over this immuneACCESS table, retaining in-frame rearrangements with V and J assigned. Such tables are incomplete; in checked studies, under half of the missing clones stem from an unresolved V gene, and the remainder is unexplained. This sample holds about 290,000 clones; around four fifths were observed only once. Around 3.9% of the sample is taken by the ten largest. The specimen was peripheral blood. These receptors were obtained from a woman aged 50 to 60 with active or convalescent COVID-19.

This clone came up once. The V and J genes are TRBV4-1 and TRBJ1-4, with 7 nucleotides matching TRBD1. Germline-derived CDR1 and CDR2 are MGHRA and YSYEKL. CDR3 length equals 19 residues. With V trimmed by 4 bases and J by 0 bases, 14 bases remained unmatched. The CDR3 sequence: CASSRKPGQRVATNEKLFF. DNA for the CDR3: TGCGCCAGCAGCCGGAAGCCGGGACAGAGAGTGGCAACTAATGAAAAACTGTTTTTT.

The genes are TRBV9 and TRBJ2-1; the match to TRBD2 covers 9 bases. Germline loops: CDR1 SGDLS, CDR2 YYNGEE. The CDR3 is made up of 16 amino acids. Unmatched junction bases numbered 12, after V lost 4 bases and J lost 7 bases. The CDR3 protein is CASSPQGVAGVNEQFF. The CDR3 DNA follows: TGTGCCAGCAGCCCTCAGGGGGTAGCGGGAGTTAATGAGCAGTTCTTC. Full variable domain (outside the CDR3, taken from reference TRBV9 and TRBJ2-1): DSGVTQTPKHLITATGQRVTLRCSPRSGDLSVYWYQQSLDQGLQFLIQYYNGEERAKGNILERFSAQQFPDLHSELNLSSLELGDSALYFCASSPQGVAGVNEQFFGPGTRLTVL.

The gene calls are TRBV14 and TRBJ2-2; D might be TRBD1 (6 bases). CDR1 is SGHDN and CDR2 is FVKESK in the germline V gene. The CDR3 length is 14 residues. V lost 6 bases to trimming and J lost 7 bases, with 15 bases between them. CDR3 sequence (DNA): TGTGCCAGCAGACCTACAGGGTTAGGCGGGGAGCTGTTTTTT. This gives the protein CASRPTGLGGELFF.

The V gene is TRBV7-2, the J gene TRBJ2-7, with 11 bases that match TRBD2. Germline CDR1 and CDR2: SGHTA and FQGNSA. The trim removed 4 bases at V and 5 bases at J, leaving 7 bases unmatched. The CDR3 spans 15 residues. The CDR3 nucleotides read TGTGCCAGCAGCTCCCCAACTAGCGGGAGTAACGAGCAGTACTTC. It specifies CASSSPTSGSNEQYF.

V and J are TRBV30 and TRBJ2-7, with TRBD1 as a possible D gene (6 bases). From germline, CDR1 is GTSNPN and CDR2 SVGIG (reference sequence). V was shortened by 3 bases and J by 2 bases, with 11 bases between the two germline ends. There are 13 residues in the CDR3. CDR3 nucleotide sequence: TGTGCCTGGAGCAAGGACAGTCCCTACGAGCAGTACTTC. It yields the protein CAWSKDSPYEQYF.

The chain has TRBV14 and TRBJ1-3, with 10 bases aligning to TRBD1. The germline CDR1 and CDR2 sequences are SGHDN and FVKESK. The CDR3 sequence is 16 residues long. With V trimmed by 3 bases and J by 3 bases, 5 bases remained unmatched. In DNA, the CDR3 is TGTGCCAGCAGCCAGACAGGGGGCGTCTTTGGAAACACCATATATTTT. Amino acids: CASSQTGGVFGNTIYF.

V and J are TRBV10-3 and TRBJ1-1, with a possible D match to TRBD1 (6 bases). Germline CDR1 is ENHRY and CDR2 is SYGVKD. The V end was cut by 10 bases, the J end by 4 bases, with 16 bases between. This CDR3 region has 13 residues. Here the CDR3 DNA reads TGTGCCAGCACAGGGAGTAGGTCCACTGAAGCTTTCTTT. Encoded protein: CASTGSRSTEAFF.

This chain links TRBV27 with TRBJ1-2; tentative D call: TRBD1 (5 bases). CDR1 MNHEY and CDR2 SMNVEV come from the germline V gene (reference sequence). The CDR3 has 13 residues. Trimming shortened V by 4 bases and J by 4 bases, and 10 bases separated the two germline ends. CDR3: CASSYLRGYGYTF. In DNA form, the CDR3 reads TGTGCCAGCAGTTATCTAAGGGGCTATGGCTACACCTTC.

CDR3 residues: CASSYSDRANYGYTF. The CDR3 DNA reads TGTGCCAGCAGTTACTCCGACAGAGCTAACTATGGCTACACCTTC. The chain uses TRBV6-5 and TRBJ1-2, with a possible D match to TRBD1 (5 bases). The length of the CDR3 is 15 residues. V lost 0 bases and J 0 bases, leaving 8 bases between the germline ends. Germline CDR1 is MNHEY and CDR2 is SVGAGI.

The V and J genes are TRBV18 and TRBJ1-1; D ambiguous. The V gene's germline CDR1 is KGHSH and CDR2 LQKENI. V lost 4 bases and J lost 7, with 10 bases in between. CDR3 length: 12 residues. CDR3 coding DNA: TGTGCCAGCTCACAGGAGGTACATGAAGCTTTCTTT. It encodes CASSQEVHEAFF. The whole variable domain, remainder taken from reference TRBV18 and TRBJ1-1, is NAGVMQNPRHLVRRRGQEARLRCSPMKGHSHVYWYRQLPEEGLKFMVYLQKENIIDESGMPKERFSAEFPKEGPSILRIQQVVRGDSAAYFCASSQEVHEAFFGQGTRLTVV.